Listed below are T cell receptor beta chains from one sample, sequenced in a study of T cells in localized non-small cell lung cancer. Produced via immunoSEQ multiplex PCR; TCRdb's table is partial and in-frame only. The sample holds some 52,000 clones; 80% are singletons and the top ten take roughly 4%. Sample: PBMCs, taken before any cancer treatment. The receptors stem from a woman aged 40 to 75 with stage II lung adenocarcinoma. CDR3s include the opening cysteine and the closing phenylalanine or tryptophan. A D gene is named only where the DNA matches it firmly. Clone size is not always given. Where it is, it says once, few, many or a class for expanded clones.

j_call: TRBJ2-3
d_call: -
clone_size: -
v_call: TRBV12-2
cdr3_nt: TGTGCAAGTCGCTTTCGCCAGACTAGCGGGGGCCCCATCTGCACAGATACGCAGTATTTT
cdr3_aa: CASRFRQTSGGPICTDTQYF

j_call: TRBJ1-4
d_call: -
clone_size: -
v_call: TRBV11-2
cdr3_nt: TGTGCCAGCAGCTTTCAGGGGCCTACAACTAATGAAAAACTGTTTTTT
cdr3_aa: CASSFQGPTTNEKLFF

j_call: TRBJ1-2
d_call: TRBD1
clone_size: -
v_call: TRBV29-1
cdr3_nt: TGCAGCGCAGGACAGGAAGGTGTCTATGGCTACACCTTC
cdr3_aa: CSAGQEGVYGYTF

j_call: TRBJ1-1
d_call: -
clone_size: once
v_call: TRBV25-1
cdr3_nt: TGTGCCAGCAGTGCACTAATAACACAGGGAGACGAGAACACTGAAGCTTTCTTT
cdr3_aa: CASSALITQGDENTEAFF

j_call: TRBJ2-5
d_call: TRBD2
clone_size: -
v_call: TRBV5-4
cdr3_nt: TGTGCCAGCAGCCCCCGGACTAGCGGGGGGATGGAGACCCAGTACTTC
cdr3_aa: CASSPRTSGGMETQYF

j_call: TRBJ2-2
d_call: -
clone_size: -
v_call: TRBV10-3
cdr3_nt: TGTGCCATCAGGAAGGGAGCCGGGGAGCTGTTTTTT
cdr3_aa: CAIRKGAGELFF

j_call: TRBJ2-3
d_call: TRBD1
clone_size: -
v_call: TRBV18
cdr3_nt: TGTGCCAGCTCCGGGACAGGGGACACAGATACGCAGTATTTT
cdr3_aa: CASSGTGDTDTQYF

j_call: TRBJ2-7
d_call: -
clone_size: -
v_call: TRBV19
cdr3_nt: TGTGCCAGTAGTATATGGGGCCCGAATTCCTACGAGCAGTACTTC
cdr3_aa: CASSIWGPNSYEQYF

j_call: TRBJ2-3
d_call: TRBD1
clone_size: -
v_call: TRBV12-5
cdr3_nt: TGTGCTAGTGGATCCGGGACAGACACAGATACGCAGTATTTT
cdr3_aa: CASGSGTDTDTQYF

j_call: TRBJ1-1
d_call: -
clone_size: -
v_call: TRBV29-1
cdr3_nt: TGCAGCGTTAGGGAGGGTGAAGCTTTCTTT
cdr3_aa: CSVREGEAFF

j_call: TRBJ1-1
d_call: -
clone_size: -
v_call: TRBV14
cdr3_nt: TGTGCCAGCAGCCAAGGAAATTGGCAAACTGAAGCTTTCTTT
cdr3_aa: CASSQGNWQTEAFF

j_call: TRBJ1-3
d_call: -
clone_size: -
v_call: TRBV27
cdr3_nt: TGTGCCAGCAGTCCCCGGAGCTCTGGAAACACCATATATTTT
cdr3_aa: CASSPRSSGNTIYF

j_call: TRBJ1-5
d_call: TRBD1
clone_size: -
v_call: TRBV6-1
cdr3_nt: TGTGCCAGCAGTGAAGGGCGGCAAGGGACAGGCTTCAATCAGCCCCAGCATTTT
cdr3_aa: CASSEGRQGTGFNQPQHF

j_call: TRBJ1-2
d_call: -
clone_size: once
v_call: TRBV7-9
cdr3_nt: TGTGCCAGCAGCCCGAACGCGCCGGACTATGGCTACACCTTC
cdr3_aa: CASSPNAPDYGYTF

j_call: TRBJ1-5
d_call: -
clone_size: -
v_call: TRBV15
cdr3_nt: TGTGCCACCAGCAGAGAACAGGGTCCCAATCAGCCCCAGCATTTT
cdr3_aa: CATSREQGPNQPQHF

j_call: TRBJ2-6
d_call: -
clone_size: -
v_call: TRBV28
cdr3_nt: TGTGCCAGCAGTTTCGGCGGGACGACCTACTCTGGGGCCAACGTCCTGACTTTC
cdr3_aa: CASSFGGTTYSGANVLTF

j_call: TRBJ2-7
d_call: TRBD1
clone_size: -
v_call: TRBV19
cdr3_nt: TGTGCCAGTAGTATAGGGGACAGGGGAACCTACGAGCAGTACTTC
cdr3_aa: CASSIGDRGTYEQYF